Following are 7 T cell receptor beta chains from one sample sequenced in a study of PD-1 blockade in classical Hodgkin lymphoma. Generated by immunoSEQ multiplex PCR, the TCRdb table keeps only in-frame clones and is missing some. The sample has 25,000 to 30,000 clones; roughly 83% are singletons. After autologous stem cell transplantation all patients relapsed, and prior brentuximab vedotin exposure differed between cohorts. The sequencing used peripheral blood mononuclear cells (PBMCs), collected before the second cycle of nivolumab. The receptors were gathered from a human donor with classical Hodgkin lymphoma.

The gene calls are TRBV28 and TRBJ1-3; 7 positions agree with TRBD1. Germline loops: CDR1 MDHEN, CDR2 SYDVKM. V was pared by 4 bases and J by 2 bases, with 5 bases of the junction left unmatched. The CDR3 extends over 15 amino acids. CDR3 sequence: CASSSGQATGNTIYF. CDR3 DNA: TGTGCCAGCAGTTCAGGACAGGCAACTGGAAACACCATATATTTT.

The chain couples TRBV5-4 to TRBJ1-2; D might be TRBD1 (6 bases). Germline CDR1 SGHNT, CDR2 YYREEE (reference sequence). This CDR3 is built from 13 residues. Trimming took off 0 bases at V and 6 bases at J, with 9 bases between the two ends. The CDR3 bases are TGTGCCAGCAGCTTGGACAGGGTTGATGGCTACACCTTC. This sequence encodes CASSLDRVDGYTF.

This chain connects TRBV6-5 to TRBJ2-3; the match to TRBD2 covers 7 bases. This CDR3 spans 13 amino acids. Germline-derived CDR1 and CDR2 are MNHEY and SVGAGI. The V and J ends lost 4 bases and 4 bases, in that order; junction bases with no gene match: 2. The CDR3 bases are TGTGCCAGCAGTTTGGGGGGGGCAGATACGCAGTATTTT. Its protein is CASSLGGADTQYF.

V gene TRBV4-2 combines with J gene TRBJ2-6; the D gene is possibly TRBD1 (6 bases). The CDR3 contains 18 residues. V lost 0 bases, J lost 5 bases, and 17 bases lay in between. Germline V lookup: CDR1 LGHNA, CDR2 YNFKEQ. The DNA of the CDR3 is TGTGCCAGCAGCCAAGATCAAACAGGGTCTATCTGGGCCAACGTCCTGACTTTC. Translated: CASSQDQTGSIWANVLTF.

V and J are TRBV7-9 and TRBJ2-2; 8 bases match TRBD2. This CDR3 is built from 15 residues. CDR1 and CDR2 from the germline V gene are SEHNR and FQNEAQ (reference sequence). Unmatched junction bases numbered 6, after V lost 5 bases and J lost 4 bases. The CDR3 loop is CASSPLAGLTGELFF. The CDR3 region has the DNA TGTGCCAGCAGCCCCCTAGCGGGCCTCACCGGGGAGCTGTTTTTT.

The chain uses TRBV2 and TRBJ1-6; D is ambiguous. Germline lookup yields CDR1 SNHLY and CDR2 FYNNEI. The CDR3 sequence is 12 residues long. V was shortened by 1 base and J by 9 bases, with 4 bases between the two germline ends. The CDR3 nucleotides read TGTGCCAGCAGTGAAGAGTCTTCACCCCTCCACTTT. Translating gives CASSEESSPLHF. Looking up the rest from reference TRBV2 and TRBJ1-6 gives the full variable domain: EPEVTQTPSHQVTQMGQEVILRCVPISNHLYFYWYRQILGQKVEFLVSFYNNEISEKSEIFDDQFSVERPDGSNFTLKIRSTKLEDSAMYFCASSEESSPLHFGNGTRLTVT.

The chain joins TRBV5-1 to TRBJ2-3, with D perhaps TRBD1 or TRBD2 (5 bases each). V was clipped by 6 bases and J by 0 bases, with 11 bases between them. CDR1 is SGHRS, CDR2 YFSETQ, per germline. CDR3 length: 14 residues. The CDR3 here is CASTRGRSTDTQYF. CDR3 nucleotide sequence: TGCGCCAGCACCCGGGGCAGGAGCACAGATACGCAGTATTTT. The full variable domain, with the rest looked up from reference TRBV5-1 and TRBJ2-3, is KAGVTQTPRYLIKTRGQQVTLSCSPISGHRSVSWYQQTPGQGLQFLFEYFSETQRNKGNFPGRFSGRQFSNSRSEMNVSTLELGDSALYLCASTRGRSTDTQYFGPGTRLTVL.